What follows describes a single T cell receptor beta chain. These data belong to a study of blood T cell repertoires in COVID-19. The CDR3 contains 15 residues. V was clipped by 3 bases and J by 4 bases, with 12 bases between them. CDR1 is LNHDA, CDR2 SQIVND, per germline (reference sequence). Profiled with immunoSEQ multiplex PCR; TCRdb holds only in-frame clones, not every one. The table shows about 190,000 clones, with 70% to 85% occurring only once. This clonotype originated in a man aged 50 to 59 who had recovered from COVID-19. What was sequenced was peripheral blood. The chain uses TRBV19 and TRBJ2-2; D is perhaps TRBD2 (5 bases). The CDR3 loop is CASSISGSSTGELFF. The CDR3 nucleotides are TGTGCCAGTAGTATCTCGGGGTCAAGCACCGGGGAGCTGTTTTTT.